These 14 T cell receptor beta chains share one sample of origin, sequenced in a study of OX40 agonist ivuxolimab in advanced cancers. Here immunoSEQ multiplex PCR was the method, and the copy in TCRdb shows in-frame clones only, minus some. The table has tens of thousands of clones, nearly 95% seen once. The input for sequencing was CD4+ or CD8+ T cells sorted from blood, taken in a trial of the OX40 agonist ivuxolimab. The receptor set was obtained from an adult with an advanced solid tumor such as melanoma, head and neck, liver or kidney cancer.

The chain joins TRBV6-1 to TRBJ2-7; the D is unclear. The CDR3 length is 13 residues. Germline values: CDR1 MNHNS, CDR2 SASEGT. Trimming shortened V by 1 base and J by 3 bases, and 7 bases separated the two germline ends. This CDR3 reads CASSEDRGYEQYF. The CDR3 nucleotides read TGTGCCAGCAGTGAAGATCGAGGCTACGAGCAGTACTTC.

This chain connects TRBV29-1 to TRBJ1-1; weak D call: TRBD1 (5 bases). The CDR3 runs 13 residues. Trimming removed 6 bases at V and 3 bases at J, with 14 bases between. The germline CDR1 and CDR2 sequences are SQVTM and ANQGSEA. The CDR3 loop is CSVGPGGDTEAFF. As DNA, the CDR3 is TGCAGCGTGGGACCTGGGGGTGACACTGAAGCTTTCTTT.

J is TRBJ1-2 and V is TRBV6-5; weak D call: TRBD1 (6 bases). The CDR3 consists of 13 residues. Deletions cut 5 bases from V and 4 bases from J, with 11 bases between. The germline CDR1 and CDR2 sequences are MNHEY and SVGAGI. Written as DNA, the CDR3 is TGTGCCAGCAGTACAGGGTCGGCCTATGGCTACACCTTC. This codes for CASSTGSAYGYTF.

V is TRBV5-6 and J is TRBJ1-1; 9 bases map to TRBD1. Germline trimming cut 4 bases from V and 4 bases from J; bases unmatched to any gene: 11. The CDR3 has 16 residues. CDR1 and CDR2 (germline): SGHDT, YYEEEE. Written as DNA, the CDR3 is TGTGCCAGCAGCCCAGGGACAGGGTACGTGATCACTGAAGCTTTCTTT. Translation: CASSPGTGYVITEAFF.

The V call is TRBV2, the J call TRBJ1-6, with D tentatively TRBD1 (6 bases). Trimming removed 6 bases at V and 2 bases at J, with 11 bases between. The CDR3 is made up of 15 amino acids. Looked up from germline, CDR1 is SNHLY and CDR2 is FYNNEI. The DNA for the CDR3 is TGTGCCAGCAGCCTCCGGGACACCTATAATTCACCCCTCCACTTT. Encoded protein: CASSLRDTYNSPLHF.

This clone has a single count. This chain links TRBV30 with TRBJ2-7; D is possibly TRBD2 (7 bases). Germline assignment: CDR1 GTSNPN and CDR2 SVGIG (reference sequence). Trimming pared 4 bases from V and 2 bases from J, leaving 12 bases between. The CDR3 has 13 residues. Here the CDR3 DNA reads TGTGCCTGGACAGGGGCGGGAGCCTACGAGCAGTACTTC. It yields the protein CAWTGAGAYEQYF.

This clone turned up a few times. This chain links TRBV29-1 with TRBJ1-1; D gene unclear. The CDR3 has 17 residues. The V gene lost 0 bases and the J gene lost 0 bases, with 17 bases spanning the gap. Germline assignment: CDR1 SQVTM and CDR2 ANQGSEA. The CDR3 nucleotides are TGCAGCGTTGAAGAGCGGTCCTACGCAGACATGAACACTGAAGCTTTCTTT. This translates into CSVEERSYADMNTEAFF.

The chain combines TRBV5-1 with TRBJ2-2; D is undetermined. The CDR3 is made up of 14 amino acids. Trimming cost V 0 bases and J 5 bases, with 8 bases left between them. Germline CDR1 reads SGHRS; CDR2 reads YFSETQ. The chain's CDR3 is CASSLDPQTGELFF. The CDR3 DNA reads as TGCGCCAGCAGCTTGGATCCCCAGACCGGGGAGCTGTTTTTT.

V gene TRBV2 combines with J gene TRBJ1-3, with D hard to call. V lost 4 bases, J lost 0 bases, and 16 bases lay in between. Germline CDR1 and CDR2: SNHLY and FYNNEI. The CDR3 consists of 17 residues. Written as DNA, the CDR3 is TGTGCCAGCAGTGGCGGTAGCCACCGCTTCTCTGGAAACACCATATATTTT. The encoded protein is CASSGGSHRFSGNTIYF.

This clone was observed a single time. The chain joins TRBV20-1 to TRBJ2-5, with D unclear. The CDR3 consists of 11 residues. The ends were cut back, 2 bases at V and 5 bases at J, with 6 bases in the middle. Germline-derived CDR1 and CDR2 are DFQATT and SNEGSKA (reference sequence). CDR3 in amino acids: CSARIGETQYF. The CDR3 DNA reads as TGCAGTGCTAGAATTGGCGAGACCCAGTACTTC.

This chain links TRBV6-5 with TRBJ1-2, with 7 nucleotides matching TRBD1. The J segment lost 7 bases and the V segment lost 0 bases, leaving 2 bases of the junction unmatched. Germline assignment: CDR1 MNHEY and CDR2 SVGAGI. This CDR3 is built from 13 residues. The CDR3 coding sequence is TGTGCCAGCAGTTACTCGAAGGGGGCTGGCTACACCTTC. Translating gives CASSYSKGAGYTF.

The chain is built from TRBV30 and TRBJ2-3, with 7 positions matching TRBD2. The V and J ends lost 7 bases and 6 bases, in that order; junction bases with no gene match: 16. The CDR3 is made up of 15 amino acids. Germline lookup yields CDR1 GTSNPN and CDR2 SVGIG (reference sequence). CDR3 loop: CASGGSGRTKDTQYF. In nucleotides, the CDR3 is TGTGCCTCGGGGGGTAGCGGCCGGACAAAGGATACGCAGTATTTT.

The V gene is TRBV19, the J gene TRBJ2-1, with 8 bases aligning to TRBD2. The CDR3 has 17 residues. Germline V gives CDR1 LNHDA, CDR2 SQIVND (reference sequence). V shed 1 base, J shed 2 bases, and the junction held 7 bases outside the gene matches. The CDR3 DNA is TGTGCCAGTAGTATAGGGGGTAGCGGGGTAGCCTACAATGAGCAGTTCTTC. Translated, it gives CASSIGGSGVAYNEQFF.

The chain employs TRBV7-3 and TRBJ2-5; maybe TRBD2 (5 bases). CDR3 length: 13 amino acids. V was trimmed by 3 bases and J by 5 bases, leaving 10 bases between them. Germline V gives CDR1 SGHTA, CDR2 FQGTGA. The CDR3 protein is CASSFRRGETQYF. The CDR3 DNA sequence: TGTGCCAGCAGCTTTAGACGCGGGGAGACCCAGTACTTC. Looking up the rest from reference TRBV7-3 and TRBJ2-5 gives the full variable domain: GAGVSQTPSNKVTEKGKYVELRCDPISGHTALYWYRQSLGQGPEFLIYFQGTGAADDSGLPNDRFFAVRPEGSVSTLKIQRTERGDSAVYLCASSFRRGETQYFGPGTRLLVL.